Listed below are T cell receptor beta chains from one sample, sequenced in a study of T cell changes during pregnancy in multiple sclerosis. The assay was immunoSEQ multiplex PCR, and TCRdb's table has in-frame clones only and misses some. In the table there are roughly 47,000 clones, around 89% of which are singletons. Specimen: CD4+ T cells from peripheral blood mononuclear cells, collected after pregnancy. The receptor set was obtained from a female donor with multiple sclerosis, enrolled in a pregnancy study. CDR3s include the opening cysteine and the closing phenylalanine or tryptophan. D genes are given only for firm matches. Not every row has a clone size; where given, it reads once, few, many or a size class.

D gene: TRBD1
clone size: -
V gene: TRBV30
J gene: TRBJ2-2
CDR3 protein: CAWSGGQGTGELFF
CDR3 DNA: TGTGCCTGGAGTGGGGGACAGGGGACCGGGGAGCTGTTTTTT

D gene: -
clone size: -
V gene: TRBV21-1
J gene: TRBJ2-4
CDR3 protein: CASSKEMALAKNIQYF
CDR3 DNA: TGTGCCAGCAGCAAAGAGATGGCCCTAGCCAAAAACATTCAGTACTTC

D gene: TRBD1
clone size: -
V gene: TRBV5-1
J gene: TRBJ2-3
CDR3 protein: CASSIGQGTDTQYF
CDR3 DNA: TGCGCCAGCAGCATCGGACAGGGCACAGATACGCAGTATTTT

D gene: TRBD2
clone size: -
V gene: TRBV7-9
J gene: TRBJ2-7
CDR3 protein: CASSFGTSGTYEQYF
CDR3 DNA: TGTGCCAGCAGCTTTGGGACTAGCGGGACGTACGAGCAGTACTTC

D gene: TRBD2
clone size: -
V gene: TRBV5-1
J gene: TRBJ2-2
CDR3 protein: CASHRKAGGEGELFF
CDR3 DNA: TGCGCCAGCCACCGGAAAGCGGGAGGGGAAGGGGAGCTGTTTTTT

D gene: -
clone size: few
V gene: TRBV11-2
J gene: TRBJ1-2
CDR3 protein: CASSLGQANYGYTF
CDR3 DNA: TGTGCCAGCAGCTTAGGGCAGGCTAACTATGGCTACACCTTC

D gene: -
clone size: -
V gene: TRBV5-4
J gene: TRBJ1-4
CDR3 protein: CASSSLSESSEKLFF
CDR3 DNA: TGTGCCAGCAGCTCCTTGAGTGAGTCAAGTGAAAAACTGTTTTTT

D gene: -
clone size: -
V gene: TRBV5-1
J gene: TRBJ2-5
CDR3 protein: CASSLGIQETQYF
CDR3 DNA: TGCGCCAGCAGCTTGGGTATCCAAGAGACCCAGTACTTC

D gene: TRBD1
clone size: -
V gene: TRBV12-5
J gene: TRBJ2-1
CDR3 protein: CASGLPTGTGEGNEQFF
CDR3 DNA: TGTGCTAGTGGTCTACCCACCGGGACAGGGGAGGGGAATGAGCAGTTCTTC

D gene: TRBD1
clone size: -
V gene: TRBV6-6
J gene: TRBJ2-2
CDR3 protein: CASKPGTARTGELFF
CDR3 DNA: TGTGCCAGCAAACCCGGGACAGCCCGCACCGGGGAGCTGTTTTTT

D gene: TRBD1
clone size: -
V gene: TRBV5-1
J gene: TRBJ1-3
CDR3 protein: CASSLKTGTGNTIYF
CDR3 DNA: TGCGCCAGCAGCTTGAAGACAGGGACTGGAAACACCATATATTTT

D gene: TRBD1
clone size: -
V gene: TRBV4-1
J gene: TRBJ1-2
CDR3 protein: CASSQGTGNYGYTF
CDR3 DNA: TGCGCCAGCAGCCAGGGGACAGGAAACTATGGCTACACCTTC

D gene: -
clone size: once
V gene: TRBV25-1
J gene: TRBJ2-1
CDR3 protein: CASSEFLSGVFGDEQFF
CDR3 DNA: TGTGCCAGCAGTGAATTTCTCTCAGGGGTATTTGGGGATGAGCAGTTCTTC

D gene: TRBD2
clone size: -
V gene: TRBV4-1
J gene: TRBJ2-1
CDR3 protein: CASSHLTTSGSGNEQFF
CDR3 DNA: TGCGCCAGCAGCCACCTTACGACTAGCGGGAGCGGCAATGAGCAGTTCTTC

D gene: -
clone size: -
V gene: TRBV6-5
J gene: TRBJ2-2
CDR3 protein: CASGDNGELFF
CDR3 DNA: TGTGCCAGCGGCGACAACGGGGAGCTGTTTTTT